This T cell receptor (beta chain) originates from a study of glioma-infiltrating T cells. V was shortened by 1 base and J by 7 bases, with 22 bases between the two germline ends. CDR1 and CDR2 (germline): LGHDT, YNNKEL (reference sequence). CDR3 size: 17 residues. Amplification of TCR alpha and beta CDR3 regions from RNA used iRepertoire nested multiplex PCR. TCRdb reanalysed the multiplex PCR reads using MiXCR and keeps one entry per CDR3 protein. The sample records about 400,000 distinct CDR3 sequences, less than 50% being singletons. The sequenced material came from glioma tissue, nonneoplastic brain tissue, or PBMCs (not recorded which). The V gene is TRBV3-1, the J gene TRBJ2-5, with D unclear. The sequence came from a human donor with low-grade glioma or glioblastoma, undergoing nonglioma brain surgery, or in good health (not recorded which). CDR3: CASSQGVSDRPFGTQYF. CDR3 coding DNA: TGTGCCAGCAGCCAAGGAGTCTCAGACCGCCCTTTTGGGACCCAGTACTTC.